Shown below are 17 T cell receptor beta chains from a single sample sequenced in a study of blood T cell repertoires in COVID-19. Sequencing was performed with immunoSEQ multiplex PCR; in TCRdb, only in-frame clones are kept and a portion is missing. The data show some 430,000 clones, about nine tenths seen once. Source material: PBMCs or T cells enriched from blood (not recorded which). These receptors came from a man aged 18 to 29 who had recovered from COVID-19.

This clone was seen once. V gene TRBV29-1 combines with J gene TRBJ2-7; perhaps TRBD2 as D (6 bases). Between the trimmed V and J ends, which lost 3 bases and 2 bases, there was a span of 17 bases. Germline-derived CDR1 and CDR2 are SQVTM and ANQGSEA. The CDR3 is 15 amino acids. This CDR3 reads CSVDWGDGSAYEQYF. The CDR3 DNA is TGCAGCGTTGATTGGGGGGACGGAAGCGCCTACGAGCAGTACTTC.

The V call is TRBV5-1, the J call TRBJ1-3, with D unclear. V lost 4 bases, J lost 0 bases, and 17 bases lay in between. This CDR3 region has 17 residues. Germline V CDR1 and CDR2: SGHRS, YFSETQ. CDR3 coding DNA: TGCGCCAGCAGCCCGGGTTTAGTGACGGACTCTGGAAACACCATATATTTT. Its protein product is CASSPGLVTDSGNTIYF.

This chain links TRBV19 with TRBJ1-2, with 7 nucleotides matching TRBD1. Per the germline V gene, CDR1 is LNHDA and CDR2 is SQIVND (reference sequence). V trimming: 6 bases; J trimming: 4 bases; junction bases outside the gene matches: 5. This CDR3 comprises 13 residues. CDR3 bases: TGTGCCAGTAGCCCGACAGGGCCCTATGGCTACACCTTC. Protein product: CASSPTGPYGYTF. The full variable domain, its missing parts supplied by reference TRBV19 and TRBJ1-2, is DGGITQSPKYLFRKEGQNVTLSCEQNLNHDAMYWYRQDPGQGLRLIYYSQIVNDFQKGDIAEGYSVSREKKESFPLTVTSAQKNPTAFYLCASSPTGPYGYTFGSGTRLTVV.

This clone occurred a few times. The chain joins TRBV19 to TRBJ1-4, with TRBD1 matching 9 bases. V lost 5 bases and J lost 7; bases outside the gene matches: 11. The CDR3 is made up of 16 amino acids. CDR1 is LNHDA and CDR2 is SQIVND in the germline V gene (reference sequence). The CDR3 loop is CASSVLPGQGSEKLFF. DNA of the CDR3: TGTGCCAGTAGTGTACTCCCGGGACAGGGATCTGAAAAACTGTTTTTT.

The rearrangement links TRBV19 to TRBJ2-2; no definite D call. Trimming took off 5 bases at V and 7 bases at J, with 8 bases between the two ends. The CDR3 length is 12 residues. The germline gives CDR1 LNHDA, CDR2 SQIVND (reference sequence). The CDR3 coding sequence is TGTGCCAGTAGTCACCGCGACGGGGAGCTGTTTTTT. As protein: CASSHRDGELFF. Full variable domain (remainder filled in from reference TRBV19 and TRBJ2-2): DGGITQSPKYLFRKEGQNVTLSCEQNLNHDAMYWYRQDPGQGLRLIYYSQIVNDFQKGDIAEGYSVSREKKESFPLTVTSAQKNPTAFYLCASSHRDGELFFGEGSRLTVL.

The chain couples TRBV18 to TRBJ1-5, with a possible D match to TRBD1 (5 bases). CDR3 length equals 13 residues. In germline, CDR1 is KGHSH, CDR2 LQKENI. Deletions cut 4 bases from V and 7 bases from J, with 11 bases between. The chain's CDR3 is CASSRGVRQPQHF. The CDR3 DNA follows: TGTGCCAGCTCACGGGGCGTCAGGCAGCCCCAGCATTTT. The complete variable domain, with remaining parts taken from reference TRBV18 and TRBJ1-5, reads NAGVMQNPRHLVRRRGQEARLRCSPMKGHSHVYWYRQLPEEGLKFMVYLQKENIIDESGMPKERFSAEFPKEGPSILRIQQVVRGDSAAYFCASSRGVRQPQHFGDGTRLSIL.

This chain links TRBV5-4 with TRBJ2-2, with 11 bases aligning to TRBD2. Looked up from germline, CDR1 is SGHNT and CDR2 is YYREEE (reference sequence). This CDR3 region has 16 residues. V shed 4 bases, J shed 3 bases, and the junction held 5 bases outside the gene matches. CDR3 nucleotide sequence: TGTGCCAGCAGCCGGACTAGCGGGCTGTACACCGGGGAGCTGTTTTTT. Residues: CASSRTSGLYTGELFF.

V gene TRBV2 combines with J gene TRBJ2-2; no definite D call. Germline V gene sequence: CDR1 SNHLY, CDR2 FYNNEI. The germline V and J ends were trimmed by 7 bases and 1 base, with 7 bases remaining between them. The CDR3 is 13 residues long. The CDR3 DNA follows: TGTGCCAGCACGGTAGTGAACACCGGGGAGCTGTTTTTT. This translates into CASTVVNTGELFF.

The genes are TRBV19 and TRBJ1-1, with 8 bases identical to TRBD1. The junction had 10 bases not matched to a gene; V was cut back by 4 bases and J by 0 bases. The CDR3 is 17 residues long. The germline gives CDR1 LNHDA, CDR2 SQIVND (reference sequence). CDR3 loop: CASSTWSRTGLNTEAFF. DNA for the CDR3: TGTGCCAGTAGTACCTGGTCTCGGACAGGGCTGAACACTGAAGCTTTCTTT.

The genes are TRBV9 and TRBJ2-1; no reliable D call. V was cut by 0 bases and J by 5 bases, with 3 bases left in between. The germline gives CDR1 SGDLS, CDR2 YYNGEE. CDR3 size: 12 residues. The CDR3: CASSVANNEQFF. In nucleotides, the CDR3 is TGTGCCAGCAGCGTAGCCAACAATGAGCAGTTCTTC.

The V call is TRBV7-2, the J call TRBJ1-1; no reliable D call. The V gene's germline CDR1 is SGHTA and CDR2 FQGNSA. The ends were cut back, 1 base at V and 0 bases at J, with 15 bases in the middle. The CDR3 totals 17 residues. The CDR3 region has the DNA TGTGCCAGCAGCTTAGGCTCCGCGAGGTCATTGAACACTGAAGCTTTCTTT. It yields the protein CASSLGSARSLNTEAFF. The full variable domain, with the rest looked up from reference TRBV7-2 and TRBJ1-1, is GAGVSQSPSNKVTEKGKDVELRCDPISGHTALYWYRQSLGQGLEFLIYFQGNSAPDKSGLPSDRFSAERTGGSVSTLTIQRTQQEDSAVYLCASSLGSARSLNTEAFFGQGTRLTVV.

The CDR3 here is CAIRAGLGETQYF. CDR3 coding DNA: TGTGCCATCAGGGCGGGACTAGGAGAGACCCAGTACTTC. This chain joins TRBV10-3 and TRBJ2-5, with 8 bases lining up with TRBD2. There are 13 residues in the CDR3. V shed 6 bases, J shed 4 bases, and the junction held 4 bases outside the gene matches. Germline V lookup: CDR1 ENHRY, CDR2 SYGVKD.

The rearrangement uses TRBV10-3 and TRBJ2-7; 7 bases are shared with TRBD2. Germline V lookup: CDR1 ENHRY, CDR2 SYGVKD. V lost 9 bases, J lost 4 bases, and 15 bases stayed unmatched. The CDR3 runs 15 residues. For the CDR3, the DNA is TGTGCCATGTCTGCCGGGACTACCGAGCTGTACGAGCAGTACTTC. It specifies CAMSAGTTELYEQYF.

V gene TRBV29-1 combines with J gene TRBJ1-2; tentative D call: TRBD1 (6 bases). The CDR3 length is 12 residues. Trimming pared 6 bases from V and 7 bases from J, leaving 15 bases between. Germline V lookup: CDR1 SQVTM, CDR2 ANQGSEA. Written as DNA, the CDR3 is TGCAGCGTGCCAACAGGGTTGCCTGGCTACACCTTC. Its protein is CSVPTGLPGYTF.

This chain connects TRBV27 to TRBJ2-2, with D unresolved. The V gene's germline CDR1 is MNHEY and CDR2 SMNVEV (reference sequence). Trimming stripped 3 bases from V and 4 bases from J, with 6 bases between. The CDR3 has 13 residues. CDR3 DNA: TGTGCCAGCAGTTTGAGATCCACCGGGGAGCTGTTTTTT. Translated: CASSLRSTGELFF.

Only one count was recorded for this clone. The gene calls are TRBV10-3 and TRBJ1-1, with 8 positions matching TRBD1. Germline CDR1 ENHRY, CDR2 SYGVKD. The junction had 4 bases not matched to a gene; V was cut back by 3 bases and J by 4 bases. The CDR3 loop spans 14 amino acids. The CDR3 sequence is CAISETGGATEAFF. The CDR3 region has the DNA TGTGCCATCAGTGAAACAGGGGGTGCCACTGAAGCTTTCTTT.

The V call is TRBV20-1, the J call TRBJ2-1, with D hard to call. Per the germline V gene, CDR1 is DFQATT and CDR2 is SNEGSKA (reference sequence). V was shortened by 3 bases and J by 3 bases, with 12 bases between the two germline ends. This CDR3 has 14 residues. DNA for the CDR3: TGCAGTGCTAGTAGTATGGTCGGCTACAATGAGCAGTTCTTC. This sequence encodes CSASSMVGYNEQFF.